What follows are 2 T cell receptor beta chains derived from one specimen sequenced in a study of blood T cell repertoires in COVID-19. Clones were sequenced by immunoSEQ multiplex PCR, and TCRdb holds only the in-frame ones, with some missing. The sample carries approximately 330,000 clones, 80% to 90% recorded once. Material: peripheral blood. The receptors were sampled from a man aged 25-45 years with COVID-19, enrolled during active disease.

The chain carries TRBV11-2 and TRBJ2-1; 11 bases are shared with TRBD2. The CDR3 sequence is 15 residues long. J was trimmed by 7 bases and V by 8 bases; bases with no gene match: 10. In germline, CDR1 is SGHAT, CDR2 FQNNGV. CDR3 sequence reads: CASGDSGGARNEQFF. In DNA form, the CDR3 reads TGTGCCAGCGGCGATAGCGGGGGGGCGAGGAATGAGCAGTTCTTC.

Written as DNA, the CDR3 is TGTGCCACTCGACAGGGCGTTGACATTCAGTACTTC. The encoded protein is CATRQGVDIQYF. This rearrangement joins TRBV12-3 or TRBV12-4 to TRBJ2-4; 7 bases map to TRBD1. With V trimmed by 10 bases and J by 8 bases, 8 bases remained unmatched. This CDR3 contains 12 residues.